A selection of T cell receptor beta chains follows, all from one sample in a study of early T cells in non-severe SARS-CoV-2 infection. TCRdb reanalysed the 5' RACE reads using MiXCR and keeps one entry per CDR3 protein. The profile shows 60,000 or so distinct CDR3 sequences, 9.3% of them singletons. Sequences were obtained from whole blood. Every receptor here comes from an adult who was a healthcare worker with PCR-confirmed SARS-CoV-2 infection or an uninfected control (not recorded which). Both conserved end residues are part of each CDR3. The D gene is left open where the match is weak. Expanded clones get a size class; other rows say once, few or many, or leave the size out.

d_call	clone_size	v_call	j_call	cdr3_aa	cdr3_nt
TRBD2	few	TRBV20-1	TRBJ2-3	CSAGLAGRTDTQYF	TGCAGTGCCGGACTAGCGGGACGCACAGATACGCAGTATTTT
TRBD1	few	TRBV27	TRBJ1-1	CASSLYAGGHTEAFF	TGTGCCAGCAGTTTATACGCAGGGGGTCACACTGAAGCTTTCTTT
TRBD1	few	TRBV30	TRBJ2-1	CAWKTGTGGSEQFF	TGTGCCTGGAAGACCGGGACAGGGGGTAGTGAGCAGTTCTTC
.	many	TRBV5-1	TRBJ2-5	CASSFRDTETQYF	TGCGCCAGCAGCTTTCGGGACACAGAGACCCAGTACTTC
.	many	TRBV7-8	TRBJ2-7	CASSATSSSYEQYF	TGTGCCAGCAGCGCGACTAGTAGCTCCTACGAGCAGTACTTC
.	many	TRBV7-2	TRBJ2-2	CASSLVEGTIGELFF	TGTGCCAGCAGCTTGGTCGAGGGGACGATCGGGGAGCTGTTTTTT
TRBD1	.	TRBV6-5	TRBJ2-3	CATARQGAFLVDTQYF	TGTGCCACTGCTAGACAGGGGGCTTTTCTCGTCGATACGCAGTATTTT
.	.	TRBV20-1	TRBJ1-3	CSAREVVRNTIYF	TGCAGTGCTAGAGAGGTGGTTAGAAACACCATATATTTT
.	few	TRBV18	TRBJ2-1	CASSPPIHNEQFF	TGTGCCAGCTCACCACCGATTCACAATGAGCAGTTCTTC
TRBD1	few	TRBV6-2/TRBV6-3	TRBJ2-7	CASSRGTGSEEQYF	TGTGCCAGCAGTCGCGGGACAGGGTCGGAGGAGCAGTACTTC
.	many	TRBV3-1	TRBJ1-2	CASSHTPRGAWNGYTF	TGTGCCAGCAGCCATACCCCTAGGGGGGCATGGAATGGCTACACCTTC
.	many	TRBV21-1	TRBJ1-3	CASSILLLDASSGNTIYF	TGTGCCAGCAGCATCTTACTCCTGGACGCAAGCTCTGGAAACACCATATATTTT
.	few	TRBV4-1	TRBJ2-2	CASSQTGSGELFF	TGCGCCAGCAGCCAAACAGGTTCCGGGGAGCTGTTTTTT
.	many	TRBV5-6	TRBJ1-1	CASSITPATEAFF	TGTGCCAGCAGCATAACTCCAGCCACTGAAGCTTTCTTT
.	many	TRBV7-3	TRBJ1-1	CASSSGQSKAFF	TGTGCCAGCAGTTCAGGACAGTCTAAAGCTTTCTTT
TRBD2	.	TRBV18	TRBJ2-5	CASSPNTTGGRGQTQYF	TGTGCCAGCTCACCAAACACAACGGGGGGACGAGGTCAGACCCAGTACTTC
.	.	TRBV7-9	TRBJ1-2	CASSLRRIPYGYTF	TGTGCCAGCAGCTTGAGGCGGATACCATATGGCTACACCTTC
.	.	TRBV6-2/TRBV6-3	TRBJ2-5	CASGREGAQETQYF	TGTGCCAGCGGACGGGAGGGGGCCCAAGAGACCCAGTACTTC
.	few	TRBV7-2	TRBJ1-5	CASSLFLDNQPQHF	TGTGCCAGCAGCTTATTCTTGGACAATCAGCCCCAGCATTTT
TRBD1	.	TRBV6-1	TRBJ2-7	CASSPQPGQSYEQYF	TGTGCCAGCAGTCCCCAACCGGGACAGTCCTACGAGCAGTACTTC
TRBD2	many	TRBV7-6	TRBJ2-5	CASSLKRGVIFETQYF	TGTGCCAGCAGCTTGAAGCGGGGGGTGATTTTCGAGACCCAGTACTTC
.	.	TRBV25-1	TRBJ2-7	CASSELVGLGEQYF	TGTGCCAGCAGTGAATTAGTGGGGTTGGGCGAGCAGTACTTC
.	.	TRBV3-1	TRBJ1-2	CASSQDHLSGSGGYTF	TGTGCCAGCAGCCAAGATCATCTCTCAGGGAGTGGTGGCTACACCTTC
.	few	TRBV28	TRBJ2-3	CASSLRGTQYF	TGTGCCAGCAGTTTGAGGGGTACGCAGTATTTT
.	.	TRBV3-1	TRBJ1-1	CASSPVVGGTEAFF	TGTGCCAGCAGCCCGGTCGTCGGGGGCACTGAAGCTTTCTTT
.	many	TRBV20-1	TRBJ2-7	CSALRGAYEQYF	TGCAGTGCTCTACGAGGAGCCTACGAGCAGTACTTC